This T cell receptor beta chain is from a study of HIV-infected patients and healthy controls. From the 5' RACE reads, TCRdb called clonotypes with MiXCR, one entry per CDR3 protein. The profile covers tens of thousands of distinct CDR3 sequences, with about 16% appearing a single time and 5.5% to 6% taken by the ten largest. This clonotype has a count of ten or more. The receptor comes from a human donor in good health. Sequences were obtained from CD4+ T cells from blood.

CDR3 DNA sequence: TGTGCCAGCAGCTCGGGACCGTTCACTGAAGCTTTCTTT. This translates into CASSSGPFTEAFF. The chain combines TRBV7-6 with TRBJ1-1; weak D call: TRBD1 (5 bases). V was cut by 4 bases and J by 4 bases, with 10 bases left in between. The CDR3 has 13 residues. Germline V gives CDR1 SGHVS, CDR2 FNYEAQ.